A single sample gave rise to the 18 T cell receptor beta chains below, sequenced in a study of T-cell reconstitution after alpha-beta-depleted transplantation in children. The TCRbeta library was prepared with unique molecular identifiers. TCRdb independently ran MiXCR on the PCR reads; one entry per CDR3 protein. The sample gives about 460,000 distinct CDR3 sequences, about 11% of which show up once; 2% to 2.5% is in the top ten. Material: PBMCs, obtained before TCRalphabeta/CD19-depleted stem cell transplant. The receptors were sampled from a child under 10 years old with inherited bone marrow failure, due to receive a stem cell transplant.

As DNA, the CDR3 is TGTGCCAGCAGCGTAGGGGGGAGCCCGAGGAATGAGCAGTTCTTC. Translated, it gives CASSVGGSPRNEQFF. V gene TRBV9 combines with J gene TRBJ2-1; D possibly uses TRBD1 or TRBD2 (5 bases each). With 0 bases removed from V and 7 bases from J, the gap between germline ends came to 14 bases. The CDR3 covers 15 residues. The V gene's germline CDR1 is SGDLS and CDR2 YYNGEE.

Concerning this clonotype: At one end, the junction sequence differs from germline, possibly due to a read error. The DNA of the CDR3 is TGCTGTGCAAATCTAGCCGAAAGCTCCTACAATGAGCAGTTCTTC. It specifies CCANLAESSYNEQFF. The chain couples TRBV20-1 to TRBJ2-1; possible D gene TRBD2, 5 bases. Looked up from germline, CDR1 is DFQATT and CDR2 is SNEGSKA (reference sequence). The length of the CDR3 is 15 residues.

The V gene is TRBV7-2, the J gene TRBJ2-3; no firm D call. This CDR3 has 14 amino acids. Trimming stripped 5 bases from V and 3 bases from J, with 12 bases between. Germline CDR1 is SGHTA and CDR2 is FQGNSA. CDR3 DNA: TGTGCCAGCAGCCCCGCCATTCGGACAGATACGCAGTATTTT. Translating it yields CASSPAIRTDTQYF. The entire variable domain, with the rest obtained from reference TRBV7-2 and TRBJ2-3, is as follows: GAGVSQSPSNKVTEKGKDVELRCDPISGHTALYWYRQSLGQGLEFLIYFQGNSAPDKSGLPSDRFSAERTGGSVSTLTIQRTQQEDSAVYLCASSPAIRTDTQYFGPGTRLTVL.

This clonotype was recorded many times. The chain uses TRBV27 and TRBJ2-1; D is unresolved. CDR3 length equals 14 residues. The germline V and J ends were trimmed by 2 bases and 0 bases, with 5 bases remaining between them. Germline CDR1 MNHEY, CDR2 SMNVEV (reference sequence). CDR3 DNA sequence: TGTGCCAGCAGTTTACAGGCCTCCTACAATGAGCAGTTCTTC. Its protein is CASSLQASYNEQFF.

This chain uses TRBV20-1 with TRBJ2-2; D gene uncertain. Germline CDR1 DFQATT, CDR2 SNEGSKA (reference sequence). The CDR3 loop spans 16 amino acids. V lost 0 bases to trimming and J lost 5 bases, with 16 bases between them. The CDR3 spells CSARDYSGTPTGELFF. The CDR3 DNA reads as TGCAGTGCTAGAGACTATTCCGGCACACCTACCGGGGAGCTGTTTTTT.

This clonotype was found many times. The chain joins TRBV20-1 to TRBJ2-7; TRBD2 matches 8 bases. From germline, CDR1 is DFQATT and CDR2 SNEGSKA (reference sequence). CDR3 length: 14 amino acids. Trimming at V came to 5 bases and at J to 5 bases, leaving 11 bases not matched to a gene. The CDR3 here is CSAPRRGSGDEQYF. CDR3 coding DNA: TGCAGTGCTCCCAGGCGGGGTAGCGGGGACGAGCAGTACTTC.

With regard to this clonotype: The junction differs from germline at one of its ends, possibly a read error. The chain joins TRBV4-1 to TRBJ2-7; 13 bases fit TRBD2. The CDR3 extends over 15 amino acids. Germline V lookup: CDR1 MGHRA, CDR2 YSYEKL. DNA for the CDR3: TGCGCCAGCAGCCAGGGACTAGCGGGAATATACGGGCAGTACTTC. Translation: CASSQGLAGIYGQYF.

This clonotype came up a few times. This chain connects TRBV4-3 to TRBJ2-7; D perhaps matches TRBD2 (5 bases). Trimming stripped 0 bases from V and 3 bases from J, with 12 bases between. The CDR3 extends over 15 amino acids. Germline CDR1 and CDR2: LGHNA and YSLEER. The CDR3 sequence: CASSQDTSGYYEQYF. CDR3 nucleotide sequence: TGCGCCAGCAGCCAAGATACTAGTGGGTACTACGAGCAGTACTTC.

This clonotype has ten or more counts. CDR3 nucleotide sequence: TGTGCCAGCAGCTTACTTCGGCATAGGACCTACGAGCAGTACTTC. As protein: CASSLLRHRTYEQYF. The chain couples TRBV11-2 to TRBJ2-7; D unclear. Per germline, CDR1 SGHAT and CDR2 FQNNGV. The CDR3 consists of 15 residues. V was shortened by 2 bases and J by 2 bases, with 13 bases between the two germline ends.

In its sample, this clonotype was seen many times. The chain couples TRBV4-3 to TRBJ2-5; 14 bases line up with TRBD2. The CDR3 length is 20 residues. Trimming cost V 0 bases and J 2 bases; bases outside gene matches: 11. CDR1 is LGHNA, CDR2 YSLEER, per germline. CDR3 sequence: CASSQDLDRGLAGAQETQYF. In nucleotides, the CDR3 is TGCGCCAGCAGCCAAGATCTCGACAGGGGACTAGCGGGGGCACAAGAGACCCAGTACTTC.

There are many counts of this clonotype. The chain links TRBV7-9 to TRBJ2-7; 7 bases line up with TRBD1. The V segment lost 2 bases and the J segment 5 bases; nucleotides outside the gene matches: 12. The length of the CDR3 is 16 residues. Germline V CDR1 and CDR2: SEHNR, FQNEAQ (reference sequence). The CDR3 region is CASSLRLQGVWDEQYF. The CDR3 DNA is TGTGCCAGCAGCTTACGTCTCCAGGGGGTTTGGGACGAGCAGTACTTC.

CDR3 coding DNA: TGTGCCAGCAGTTTCAGTTCTGGGTTCGGCTATGGCTACACCTTC. Translating it yields CASSFSSGFGYGYTF. The gene calls are TRBV27 and TRBJ1-2; no clear D gene. This CDR3 is 15 amino acids long. The V end lost 3 bases, the J end lost 4 bases, and 15 bases lay between the germline ends. Germline V gene sequence: CDR1 MNHEY, CDR2 SMNVEV (reference sequence).

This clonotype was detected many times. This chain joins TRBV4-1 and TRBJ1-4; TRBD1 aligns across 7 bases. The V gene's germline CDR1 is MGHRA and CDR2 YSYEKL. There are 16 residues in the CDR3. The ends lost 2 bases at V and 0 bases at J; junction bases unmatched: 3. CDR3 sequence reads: CASSQKTGTTNEKLFF. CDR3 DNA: TGCGCCAGCAGCCAAAAGACAGGGACAACTAATGAAAAACTGTTTTTT.

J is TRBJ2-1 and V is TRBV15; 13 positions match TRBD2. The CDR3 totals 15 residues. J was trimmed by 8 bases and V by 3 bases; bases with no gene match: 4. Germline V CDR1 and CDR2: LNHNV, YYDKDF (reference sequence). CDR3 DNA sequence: TGTGCCACCAGCAGTTGGACTAGCGGGAGAGATGAGCAGTTCTTC. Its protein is CATSSWTSGRDEQFF.

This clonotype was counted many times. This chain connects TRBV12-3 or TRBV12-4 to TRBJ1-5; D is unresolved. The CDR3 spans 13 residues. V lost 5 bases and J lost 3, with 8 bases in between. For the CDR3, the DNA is TGTGCCAGCAGTCGAGACCACAATCAGCCCCAGCATTTT. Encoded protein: CASSRDHNQPQHF.

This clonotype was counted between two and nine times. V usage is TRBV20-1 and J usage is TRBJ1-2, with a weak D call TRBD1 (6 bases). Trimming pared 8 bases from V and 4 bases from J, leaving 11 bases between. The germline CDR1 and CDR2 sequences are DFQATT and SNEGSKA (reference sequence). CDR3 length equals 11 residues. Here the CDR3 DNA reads TGCAGTACCACCAGGGGCTATGGCTACACCTTC. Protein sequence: CSTTRGYGYTF.

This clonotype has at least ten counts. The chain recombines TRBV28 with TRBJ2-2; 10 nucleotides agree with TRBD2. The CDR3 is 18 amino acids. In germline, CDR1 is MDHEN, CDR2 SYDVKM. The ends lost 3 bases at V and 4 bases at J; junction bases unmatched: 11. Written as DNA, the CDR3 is TGTGCCAGCAGTTTCATGGAGTGGGCTAGCGGGGGCACCGGGGAGCTGTTTTTT. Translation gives CASSFMEWASGGTGELFF.

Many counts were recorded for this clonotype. The CDR3 region is CASSSGLAGASYNEQFF. Written as DNA, the CDR3 is TGTGCCAGCAGTTCCGGGCTAGCGGGAGCGTCTTACAATGAGCAGTTCTTC. The chain uses TRBV28 and TRBJ2-1, with TRBD2 matching 10 bases. Germline loops: CDR1 MDHEN, CDR2 SYDVKM. This CDR3 spans 17 amino acids. Unmatched junction bases numbered 10, after V lost 4 bases and J lost 4 bases. Full variable domain (missing parts from reference TRBV28 and TRBJ2-1): DVKVTQSSRYLVKRTGEKVFLECVQDMDHENMFWYRQDPGLGLRLIYFSYDVKMKEKGDIPEGYSVSREKKERFSLILESASTNQTSMYLCASSSGLAGASYNEQFFGPGTRLTVL.